This T cell receptor (beta chain) was recovered during a study of blood T cell repertoires in COVID-19. On the study more broadly: Italy, Spain and the United States were the sources of the convalescent and acute COVID-19 samples.

Authors' methods: Cell counts per sample came from amplifying reference gene primers. Clones were read by immunoSEQ multiplex PCR, and TCRdb kept only the in-frame ones, dropping some. From that table come the V and J calls and clone size; the DNA was used to work out D and trimming. The data contain 150,000 to 200,000 clones, roughly four fifths of them singletons. Material: peripheral blood. The sequence was collected from a human donor with acute or convalescent COVID-19. The donor label of this sample is uncertain.

The CDR3 nucleotides are TGTGCCAGCAGAGCCGGGACAGAGAACACTGAAGCTTTCTTT. Amino acid sequence: CASRAGTENTEAFF. The V call is TRBV7-8, the J call TRBJ1-1; 7 nucleotides agree with TRBD1. The V gene end was trimmed by 6 bases and the J gene end by 1 base; junction bases not matched to a gene: 5. The CDR3 sequence is 14 residues long. Germline CDR1 SGHVS, CDR2 FQNEAQ.